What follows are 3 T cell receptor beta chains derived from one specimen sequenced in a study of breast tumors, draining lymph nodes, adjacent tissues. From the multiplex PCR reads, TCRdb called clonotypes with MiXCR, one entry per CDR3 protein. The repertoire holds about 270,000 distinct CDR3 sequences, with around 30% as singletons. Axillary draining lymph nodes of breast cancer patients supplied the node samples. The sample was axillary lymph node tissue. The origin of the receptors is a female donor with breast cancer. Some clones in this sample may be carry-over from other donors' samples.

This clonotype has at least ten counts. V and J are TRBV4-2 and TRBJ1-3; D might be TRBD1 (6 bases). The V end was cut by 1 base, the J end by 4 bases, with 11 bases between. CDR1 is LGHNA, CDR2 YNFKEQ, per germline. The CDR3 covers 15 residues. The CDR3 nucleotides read TGTGCCAGCAGCCAAGTAGGGGGGCGCGGAAACACCATATATTTT. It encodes CASSQVGGRGNTIYF.

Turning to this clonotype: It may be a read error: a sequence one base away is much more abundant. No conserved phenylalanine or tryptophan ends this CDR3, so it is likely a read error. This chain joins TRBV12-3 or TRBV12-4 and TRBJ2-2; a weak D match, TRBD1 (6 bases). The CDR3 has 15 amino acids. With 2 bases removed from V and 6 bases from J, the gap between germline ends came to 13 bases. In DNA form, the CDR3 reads TGTGCCAGCAGTTTACTTCAGACAGGATCCGGGGAGCTGTTTTTG. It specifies CASSLLQTGSGELFL.

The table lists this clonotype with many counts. The chain's CDR3 is CASSELTSIADTQYF. The CDR3 DNA follows: TGTGCCAGCAGTGAACTAACTTCAATCGCAGATACGCAGTATTTT. The rearrangement joins TRBV2 to TRBJ2-3; D remains unclear. Germline loops: CDR1 SNHLY, CDR2 FYNNEI. Deletions cut 2 bases from V and 4 bases from J, with 13 bases between. The CDR3 consists of 15 residues.